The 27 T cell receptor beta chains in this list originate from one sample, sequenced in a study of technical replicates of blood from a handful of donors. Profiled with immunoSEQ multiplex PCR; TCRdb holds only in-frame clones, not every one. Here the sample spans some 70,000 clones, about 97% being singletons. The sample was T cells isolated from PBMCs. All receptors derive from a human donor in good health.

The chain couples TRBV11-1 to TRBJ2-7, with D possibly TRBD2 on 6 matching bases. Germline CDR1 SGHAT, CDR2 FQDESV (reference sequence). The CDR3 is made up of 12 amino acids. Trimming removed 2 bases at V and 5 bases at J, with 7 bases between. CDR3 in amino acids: CASSLRGNEQYF. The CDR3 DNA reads TGTGCCAGCAGCTTACGGGGGAACGAGCAGTACTTC. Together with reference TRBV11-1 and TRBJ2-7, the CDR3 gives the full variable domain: EAEVAQSPRYKITEKSQAVAFWCDPISGHATLYWYRQILGQGPELLVQFQDESVVDDSQLPKDRFSAERLKGVDSTLKIQPAELGDSAMYLCASSLRGNEQYFGPGTRLTVT.

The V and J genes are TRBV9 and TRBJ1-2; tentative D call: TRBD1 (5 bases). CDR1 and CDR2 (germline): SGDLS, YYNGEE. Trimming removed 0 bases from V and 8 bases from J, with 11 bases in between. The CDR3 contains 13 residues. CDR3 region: CASSVVTGQGYTF. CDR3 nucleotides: TGTGCCAGCAGCGTAGTAACAGGCCAAGGCTACACCTTC.

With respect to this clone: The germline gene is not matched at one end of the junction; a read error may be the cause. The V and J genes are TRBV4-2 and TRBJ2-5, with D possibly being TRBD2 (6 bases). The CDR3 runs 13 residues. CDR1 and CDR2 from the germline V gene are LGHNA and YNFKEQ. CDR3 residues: CASSQDQRDWGNF. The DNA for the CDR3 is TGTGCCAGCAGCCAAGATCAACGGGACTGGGGAAACTTC.

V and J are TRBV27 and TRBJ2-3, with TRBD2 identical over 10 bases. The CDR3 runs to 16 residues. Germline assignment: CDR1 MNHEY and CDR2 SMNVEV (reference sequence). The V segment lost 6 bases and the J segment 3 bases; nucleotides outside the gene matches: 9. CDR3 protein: CASSPGLAVYTDTQYF. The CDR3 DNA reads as TGTGCCAGCAGCCCAGGACTAGCGGTTTATACAGATACGCAGTATTTT.

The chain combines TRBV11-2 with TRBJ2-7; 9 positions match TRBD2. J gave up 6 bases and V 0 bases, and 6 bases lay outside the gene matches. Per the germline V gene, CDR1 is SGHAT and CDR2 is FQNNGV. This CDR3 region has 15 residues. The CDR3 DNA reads TGTGCCAGCAGCTTAGAAGGGCTAGCGGGGCCCGAGCAGTACTTC. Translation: CASSLEGLAGPEQYF.

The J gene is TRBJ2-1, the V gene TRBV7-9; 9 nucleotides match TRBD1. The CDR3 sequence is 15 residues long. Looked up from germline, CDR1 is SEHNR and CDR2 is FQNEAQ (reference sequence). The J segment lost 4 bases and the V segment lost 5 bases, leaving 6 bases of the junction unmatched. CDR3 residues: CASSQVDRGYNEQFF. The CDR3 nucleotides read TGTGCCAGCAGCCAAGTGGACAGGGGTTACAATGAGCAGTTCTTC.

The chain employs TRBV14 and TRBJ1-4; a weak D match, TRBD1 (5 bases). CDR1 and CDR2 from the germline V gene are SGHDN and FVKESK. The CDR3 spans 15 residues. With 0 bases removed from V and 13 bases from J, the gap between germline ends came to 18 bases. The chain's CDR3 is CASSQDRGLTGGLFF. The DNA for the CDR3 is TGTGCCAGCAGCCAAGATCGGGGGTTGACCGGTGGACTGTTTTTT.

The CDR3 sequence is CASSYRGWGYTF. The DNA of the CDR3 is TGTGCCAGCAGCTACAGGGGCTGGGGCTACACCTTC. The V gene is TRBV11-3, the J gene TRBJ1-2; 7 nucleotides line up with TRBD1. The V segment lost 4 bases and the J segment 8 bases; nucleotides outside the gene matches: 4. The germline gives CDR1 SGHNT, CDR2 YENEEA. This CDR3 comprises 12 residues. Drawing the rest from reference TRBV11-3 and TRBJ1-2, the complete variable domain is EAGVVQSPRYKIIEKKQPVAFWCNPISGHNTLYWYLQNLGQGPELLIRYENEEAVDDSQLPKDRFSAERLKGVDSTLKIQPAELGDSAVYLCASSYRGWGYTFGSGTRLTVV.

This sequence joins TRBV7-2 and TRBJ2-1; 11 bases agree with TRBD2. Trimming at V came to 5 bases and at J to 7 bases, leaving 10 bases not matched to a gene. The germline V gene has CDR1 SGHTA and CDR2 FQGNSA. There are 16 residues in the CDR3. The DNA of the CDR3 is TGTGCCAGCAGCCCCGATACGGGACTAGCGGTAAATGAGCAGTTCTTC. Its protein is CASSPDTGLAVNEQFF.

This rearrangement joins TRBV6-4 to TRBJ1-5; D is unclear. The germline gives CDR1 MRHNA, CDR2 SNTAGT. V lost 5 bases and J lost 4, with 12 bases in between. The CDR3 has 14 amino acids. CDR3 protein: CASSREAANQPQHF. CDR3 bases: TGTGCCAGCAGTCGTGAGGCAGCTAATCAGCCCCAGCATTTT.

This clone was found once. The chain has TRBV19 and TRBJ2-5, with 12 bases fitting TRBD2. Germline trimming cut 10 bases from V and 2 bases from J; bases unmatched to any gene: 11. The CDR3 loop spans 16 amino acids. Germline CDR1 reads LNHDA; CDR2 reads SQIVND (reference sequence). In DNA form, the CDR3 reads TGTGCCACTCAGAGACTAGCGGGAGTCACTCAAGAGACCCAGTACTTC. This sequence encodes CATQRLAGVTQETQYF.

CDR3 residues: CASSLTGVGVDTQYF. The CDR3 DNA follows: TGTGCCAGCAGCTTAACAGGGGTTGGAGTAGATACGCAGTATTTT. This sequence joins TRBV7-3 and TRBJ2-3, with a tentative D call TRBD1 (5 bases). Germline V gives CDR1 SGHTA, CDR2 FQGTGA. Between the trimmed V and J ends, which lost 0 bases and 5 bases, there was a span of 12 bases. The length of the CDR3 is 15 residues.

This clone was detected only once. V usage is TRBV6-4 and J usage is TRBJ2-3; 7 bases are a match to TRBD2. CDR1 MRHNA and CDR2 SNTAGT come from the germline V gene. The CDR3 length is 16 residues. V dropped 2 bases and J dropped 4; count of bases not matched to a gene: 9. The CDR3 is CASSDEGQRDADTQYF. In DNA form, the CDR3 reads TGTGCCAGCAGTGACGAGGGGCAGCGGGACGCAGATACGCAGTATTTT.

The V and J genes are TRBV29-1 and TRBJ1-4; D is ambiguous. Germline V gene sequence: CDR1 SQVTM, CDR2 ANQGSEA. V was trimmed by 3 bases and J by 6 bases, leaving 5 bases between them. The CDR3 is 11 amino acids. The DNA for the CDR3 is TGCAGCGTTGACGAGGATGAAAAACTGTTTTTT. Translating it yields CSVDEDEKLFF.

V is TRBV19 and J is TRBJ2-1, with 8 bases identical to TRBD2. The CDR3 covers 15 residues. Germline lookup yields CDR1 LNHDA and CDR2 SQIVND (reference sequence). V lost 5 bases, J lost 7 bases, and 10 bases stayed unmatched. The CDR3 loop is CASSSIAGSRNEQFF. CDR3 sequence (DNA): TGTGCCAGTAGTTCCATAGCGGGAAGTAGGAATGAGCAGTTCTTC. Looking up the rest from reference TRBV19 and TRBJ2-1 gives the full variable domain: DGGITQSPKYLFRKEGQNVTLSCEQNLNHDAMYWYRQDPGQGLRLIYYSQIVNDFQKGDIAEGYSVSREKKESFPLTVTSAQKNPTAFYLCASSSIAGSRNEQFFGPGTRLTVL.

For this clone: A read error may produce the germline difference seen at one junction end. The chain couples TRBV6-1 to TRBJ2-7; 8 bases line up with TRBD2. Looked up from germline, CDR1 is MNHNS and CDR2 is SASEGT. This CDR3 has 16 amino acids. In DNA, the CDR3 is TGTGCCAGCAGCGAAGTTACGGCGGGGGGACCCTACGAGCAGTACTTC. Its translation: CASSEVTAGGPYEQYF.

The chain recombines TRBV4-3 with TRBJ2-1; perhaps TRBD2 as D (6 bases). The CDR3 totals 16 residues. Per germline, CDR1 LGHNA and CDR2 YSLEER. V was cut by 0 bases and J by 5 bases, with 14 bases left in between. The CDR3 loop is CASSQDPLAPHNEQFF. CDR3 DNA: TGCGCCAGCAGCCAAGACCCACTAGCTCCTCACAATGAGCAGTTCTTC.

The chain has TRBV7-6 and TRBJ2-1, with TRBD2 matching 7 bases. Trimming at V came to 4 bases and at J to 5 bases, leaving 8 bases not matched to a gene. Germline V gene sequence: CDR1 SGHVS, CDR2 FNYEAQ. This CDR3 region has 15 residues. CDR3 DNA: TGTGCCAGCAGCTCTAGCGGAACACAAAACAATGAGCAGTTCTTC. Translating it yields CASSSSGTQNNEQFF. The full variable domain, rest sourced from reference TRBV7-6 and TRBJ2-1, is GAGVSQSPRYKVTKRGQDVALRCDPISGHVSLYWYRQALGQGPEFLTYFNYEAQQDKSGLPNDRFSAERPEGSISTLTIQRTEQRDSAMYRCASSSSGTQNNEQFFGPGTRLTVL.

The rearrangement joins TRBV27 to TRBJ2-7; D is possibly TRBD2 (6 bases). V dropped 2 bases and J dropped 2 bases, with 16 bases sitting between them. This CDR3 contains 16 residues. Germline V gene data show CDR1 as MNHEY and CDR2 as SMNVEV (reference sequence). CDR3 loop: CASSLEGLSGTYEQYF. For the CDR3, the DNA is TGTGCCAGCAGTTTAGAGGGACTTTCGGGAACCTACGAGCAGTACTTC.

The CDR3 loop is CASNGLAGGSDTQYF. CDR3 DNA sequence: TGTGCCAGCAACGGACTAGCGGGAGGGTCAGATACGCAGTATTTT. The chain carries TRBV9 and TRBJ2-3; 15 nucleotides line up with TRBD2. The germline V gene encodes CDR1 SGDLS and CDR2 YYNGEE. V dropped 6 bases and J dropped 4; count of bases not matched to a gene: 3. This CDR3 is 15 amino acids long.

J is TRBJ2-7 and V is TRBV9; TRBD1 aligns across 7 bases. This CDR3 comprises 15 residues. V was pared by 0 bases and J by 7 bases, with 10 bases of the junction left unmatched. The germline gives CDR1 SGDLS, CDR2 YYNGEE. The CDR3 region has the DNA TGTGCCAGCAGCGTAGAAGGGTCAGGGGGTCGTGAGCAGTACTTC. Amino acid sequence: CASSVEGSGGREQYF.

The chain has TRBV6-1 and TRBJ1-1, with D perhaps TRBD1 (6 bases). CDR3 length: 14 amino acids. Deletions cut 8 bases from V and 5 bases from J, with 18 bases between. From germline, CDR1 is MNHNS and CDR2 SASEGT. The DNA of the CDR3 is TGTGCCAGCGGGACACCGATTCTTGATACTGAAGCTTTCTTT. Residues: CASGTPILDTEAFF.

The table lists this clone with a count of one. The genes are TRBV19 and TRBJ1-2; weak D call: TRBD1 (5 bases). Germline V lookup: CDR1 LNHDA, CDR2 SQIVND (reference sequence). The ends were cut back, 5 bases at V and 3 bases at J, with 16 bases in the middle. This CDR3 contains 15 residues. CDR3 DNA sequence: TGTGCCAGTAGTGTCACAGGTCCTCTCCACTATGGCTACACCTTC. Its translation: CASSVTGPLHYGYTF.

CDR3 coding DNA: TGCAGCTTCCGGGACTTTTCCTACGAGCAGTACTTC. This encodes CSFRDFSYEQYF. This chain connects TRBV29-1 to TRBJ2-7; D perhaps matches TRBD2 (6 bases). V lost 8 bases to trimming and J lost 1 base, with 12 bases between them. The germline V gene encodes CDR1 SQVTM and CDR2 ANQGSEA. The length of the CDR3 is 12 residues.

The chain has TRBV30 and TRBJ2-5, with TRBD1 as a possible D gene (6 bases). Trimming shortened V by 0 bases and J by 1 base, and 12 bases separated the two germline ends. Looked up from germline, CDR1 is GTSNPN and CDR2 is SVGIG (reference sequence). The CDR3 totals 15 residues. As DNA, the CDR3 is TGTGCCTGGAGTGTACTTTCAGGGGCCCAAGAGACCCAGTACTTC. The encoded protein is CAWSVLSGAQETQYF.

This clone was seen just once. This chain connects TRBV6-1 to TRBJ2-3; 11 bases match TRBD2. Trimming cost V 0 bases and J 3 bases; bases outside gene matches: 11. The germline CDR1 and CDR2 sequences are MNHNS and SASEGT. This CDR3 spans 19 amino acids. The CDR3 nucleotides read TGTGCCAGCAGTGAAGCTACTAGCGGGAGATATGTGATAACAGATACGCAGTATTTT. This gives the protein CASSEATSGRYVITDTQYF.

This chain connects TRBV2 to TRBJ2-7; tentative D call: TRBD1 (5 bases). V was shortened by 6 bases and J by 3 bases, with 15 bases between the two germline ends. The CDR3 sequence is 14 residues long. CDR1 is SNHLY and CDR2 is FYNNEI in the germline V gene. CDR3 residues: CASRSQDTLYEQYF. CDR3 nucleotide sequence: TGTGCCAGCAGGAGTCAGGACACCCTCTACGAGCAGTACTTC.